Presented here are 16 T cell receptor beta chains from one specimen sequenced in a study of shared clonotypes between healthy human individuals. Sequencing was performed with immunoSEQ multiplex PCR; in TCRdb, only in-frame clones are kept and a portion is missing. The table has 2 million to 2.5 million clones, 90% to 95% seen once. The sample comprised naive CD4+ T cells sorted from blood. Indicated subset: CD45RA+ positively selected. The receptors shown here come from a man aged 18 to 29 in good health.

The genes are TRBV9 and TRBJ1-6, with D possibly matching TRBD1 (6 bases). Trimming cost V 4 bases and J 14 bases, with 16 bases left between them. Germline values: CDR1 SGDLS, CDR2 YYNGEE. The CDR3 extends over 13 amino acids. CDR3 in DNA: TGTGCCAGCAGCCCGGGGGGGCGAGGTGCCCTCCACTTT. Its translation: CASSPGGRGALHF. Based on the CDR3 plus reference TRBV9 and TRBJ1-6, the full variable domain is DSGVTQTPKHLITATGQRVTLRCSPRSGDLSVYWYQQSLDQGLQFLIQYYNGEERAKGNILERFSAQQFPDLHSELNLSSLELGDSALYFCASSPGGRGALHFGNGTRLTVT.

V gene TRBV29-1 combines with J gene TRBJ2-3, with a tentative D call TRBD2 (6 bases). In germline, CDR1 is SQVTM, CDR2 ANQGSEA. The CDR3 totals 13 residues. Trimming removed 8 bases from V and 3 bases from J, with 15 bases in between. The CDR3 here is CSSSGEATDTQYF. As DNA, the CDR3 is TGCAGCTCAAGTGGGGAGGCGACAGATACGCAGTATTTT.

The rearrangement joins TRBV6-8 to TRBJ1-2; 7 bases fit TRBD1. There are 12 residues in the CDR3. Unmatched junction bases numbered 8, after V lost 10 bases and J lost 6 bases. Per germline, CDR1 MNHGY and CDR2 SAAAGT. CDR3 sequence (DNA): TGTGCCACAGGGGGGCAGGGGAATGGCTACACCTTC. This codes for CATGGQGNGYTF.

This clone was found once. V is TRBV4-2 and J is TRBJ1-2; D is uncertain. CDR3 length: 15 residues. V was clipped by 0 bases and J by 2 bases, with 10 bases between them. CDR1 is LGHNA, CDR2 YNFKEQ, per germline. CDR3 loop: CASSQEGLLNYGYTF. The CDR3 DNA follows: TGTGCCAGCAGCCAAGAGGGCCTTCTAAACTATGGCTACACCTTC.

Comments on this clone: Other DNA sequences from this sample encode an identical CDR3 as well. The chain combines TRBV5-4 with TRBJ2-3; D ambiguous. The CDR3 consists of 12 residues. V lost 0 bases to trimming and J lost 6 bases, with 5 bases between them. In germline, CDR1 is SGHNT, CDR2 YYREEE (reference sequence). For the CDR3, the DNA is TGTGCCAGCAGCTTGGATTCCGATACGCAGTATTTT. Its protein is CASSLDSDTQYF.

The genes are TRBV7-3 and TRBJ2-5; the D gene could be TRBD1 or TRBD2 (5 bases each). The germline V gene encodes CDR1 SGHTA and CDR2 FQGTGA. V was shortened by 3 bases and J by 3 bases, with 14 bases between the two germline ends. The CDR3 sequence is 15 residues long. This chain's CDR3 is CASSFPGTGKETQYF. In DNA, the CDR3 is TGTGCCAGCAGCTTCCCCGGGACCGGAAAAGAGACCCAGTACTTC.

This chain connects TRBV5-1 to TRBJ2-3; D not certain. Germline CDR1 SGHRS, CDR2 YFSETQ. Trimming pared 0 bases from V and 2 bases from J, leaving 13 bases between. The CDR3 has 16 amino acids. CDR3 amino acids: CASSLGLGMNTDTQYF. CDR3 in DNA: TGCGCCAGCAGCTTGGGGCTGGGGATGAACACAGATACGCAGTATTTT.

This chain connects TRBV6-1 to TRBJ2-5, with 9 bases lining up with TRBD1. J was trimmed by 2 bases and V by 5 bases; bases with no gene match: 6. The CDR3 totals 15 residues. From germline, CDR1 is MNHNS and CDR2 SASEGT. This CDR3 is CASSRQGGFQETQYF. CDR3 bases: TGTGCCAGCAGTAGACAGGGGGGTTTTCAAGAGACCCAGTACTTC.

This chain joins TRBV6-6 and TRBJ1-1; D remains unclear. Trimming left V 2 bases short and J 6 bases short, with 19 bases between. From germline, CDR1 is MNHNY and CDR2 SVGAGI (reference sequence). This CDR3 contains 16 residues. Written as DNA, the CDR3 is TGTGCCAGCAGTTACAGCCGGGTCTCCCTGGGAGCTGAAGCTTTCTTT. Residues: CASSYSRVSLGAEAFF.

V and J are TRBV28 and TRBJ1-6; 11 bases fit TRBD1. The ends lost 7 bases at V and 6 bases at J; junction bases unmatched: 8. CDR1 and CDR2 from the germline V gene are MDHEN and SYDVKM. This CDR3 is built from 16 residues. CDR3 coding DNA: TGTGCCAGCAACGGACAGGGGGCGCGTCCTAATTCACCCCTCCACTTT. The encoded protein is CASNGQGARPNSPLHF.

V gene TRBV6-4 combines with J gene TRBJ2-7; no definite D call. This CDR3 has 11 residues. V was pared by 9 bases and J by 5 bases, with 11 bases between. Germline values: CDR1 MRHNA, CDR2 SNTAGT. The CDR3 loop is CARGPRDEQYF. The CDR3 DNA is TGTGCCAGAGGGCCTAGGGACGAGCAGTACTTC.

V is TRBV28 and J is TRBJ1-1, with D maybe TRBD1 (6 bases). Trimming took 6 bases from V and 7 from J, leaving 18 bases between them. The CDR3 runs to 14 residues. From germline, CDR1 is MDHEN and CDR2 SYDVKM. CDR3 DNA: TGTGCCAGCAGACTCGGACAGAGAACCTTTGAAGCTTTCTTT. It yields the protein CASRLGQRTFEAFF.

The rearrangement joins TRBV20-1 to TRBJ2-5; tentatively, D is TRBD2 (5 bases). The CDR3 length is 11 residues. V was clipped by 3 bases and J by 9 bases, with 11 bases between them. Per the germline V gene, CDR1 is DFQATT and CDR2 is SNEGSKA (reference sequence). CDR3 in amino acids: CSASLARPQYF. The CDR3 DNA reads as TGCAGTGCTAGCCTAGCCAGGCCCCAGTACTTC.

The chain couples TRBV11-2 to TRBJ2-7; TRBD1 matches 8 bases. The CDR3 is 13 residues long. V shed 6 bases, J shed 5 bases, and the junction held 6 bases outside the gene matches. The germline CDR1 and CDR2 sequences are SGHAT and FQNNGV. The CDR3 nucleotides are TGTGCCAGCAGGGCAGGGGGCGGCAACGAGCAGTACTTC. It is translated as CASRAGGGNEQYF.

This clone came up once. The rearrangement links TRBV19 to TRBJ1-5; 9 bases map to TRBD1. Germline V CDR1 and CDR2: LNHDA, SQIVND (reference sequence). With 5 bases clipped from V and 7 bases from J, the junction kept 6 bases outside the gene matches. CDR3 length equals 14 residues. The CDR3 DNA is TGTGCCAGTAGTTTCCGGACAGGGGAACAGCCCCAGCATTTT. This gives the protein CASSFRTGEQPQHF.

This chain uses TRBV18 with TRBJ1-3; 7 bases align to TRBD1. The CDR3 sequence is 16 residues long. Germline-derived CDR1 and CDR2 are KGHSH and LQKENI. Unmatched junction bases numbered 9, after V lost 3 bases and J lost 4 bases. The CDR3 DNA follows: TGTGCCAGCTCACCGGCGACAGGGTATGACGGAAACACCATATATTTT. It translates to CASSPATGYDGNTIYF.